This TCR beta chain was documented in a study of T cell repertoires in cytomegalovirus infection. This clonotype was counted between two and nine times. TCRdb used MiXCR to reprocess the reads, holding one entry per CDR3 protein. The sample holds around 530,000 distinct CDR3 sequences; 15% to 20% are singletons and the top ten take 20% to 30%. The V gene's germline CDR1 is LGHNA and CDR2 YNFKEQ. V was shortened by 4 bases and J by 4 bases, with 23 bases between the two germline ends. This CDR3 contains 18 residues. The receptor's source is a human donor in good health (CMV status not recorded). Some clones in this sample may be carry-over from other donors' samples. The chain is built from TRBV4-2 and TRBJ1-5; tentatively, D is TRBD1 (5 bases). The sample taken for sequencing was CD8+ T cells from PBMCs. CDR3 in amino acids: CASSPEARGAGSNQPQHF. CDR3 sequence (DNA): TGTGCCAGCAGCCCAGAAGCTCGAGGGGCTGGCTCAAATCAGCCCCAGCATTTT.